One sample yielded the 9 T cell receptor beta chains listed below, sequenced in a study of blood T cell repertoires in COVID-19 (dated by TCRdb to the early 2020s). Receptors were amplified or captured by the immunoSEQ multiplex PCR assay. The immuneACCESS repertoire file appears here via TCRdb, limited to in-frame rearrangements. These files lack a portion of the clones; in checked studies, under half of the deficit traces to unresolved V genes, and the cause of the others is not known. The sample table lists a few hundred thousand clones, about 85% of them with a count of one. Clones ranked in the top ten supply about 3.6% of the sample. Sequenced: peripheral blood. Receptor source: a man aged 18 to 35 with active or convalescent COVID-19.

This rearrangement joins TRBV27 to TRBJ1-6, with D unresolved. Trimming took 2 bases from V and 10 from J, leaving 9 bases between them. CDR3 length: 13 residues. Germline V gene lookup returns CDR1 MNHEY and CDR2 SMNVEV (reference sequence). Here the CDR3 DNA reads TGTGCCAGCAGTTTACTAGTTGGGTCACCCCTCCACTTT. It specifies CASSLLVGSPLHF.

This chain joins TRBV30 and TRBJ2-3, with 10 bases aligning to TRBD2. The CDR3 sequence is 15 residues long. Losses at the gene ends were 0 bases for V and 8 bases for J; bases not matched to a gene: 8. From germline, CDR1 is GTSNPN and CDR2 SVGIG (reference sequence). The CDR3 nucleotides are TGTGCCTGGAGTGTAGCGGGGGGGCCATCTGGTACGCAGTATTTT. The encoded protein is CAWSVAGGPSGTQYF.

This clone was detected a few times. The CDR3 DNA reads as TGTGCCAGCACCAAATGGGACAGGGGAAATTCCTACGAGCAGTACTTC. Its protein is CASTKWDRGNSYEQYF. The chain employs TRBV21-1 and TRBJ2-7; TRBD1, the D gene given by the table, was not confirmed from the DNA. TRBV21-1 is deemed a pseudogene. The CDR3 spans 16 residues.

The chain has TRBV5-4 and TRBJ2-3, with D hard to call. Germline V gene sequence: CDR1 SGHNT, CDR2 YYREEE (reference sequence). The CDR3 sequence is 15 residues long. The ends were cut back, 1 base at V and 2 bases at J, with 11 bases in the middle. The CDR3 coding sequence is TGTGCCAGCAGCTTGTCTCTGGCCCTCACAGATACGCAGTATTTT. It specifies CASSLSLALTDTQYF.

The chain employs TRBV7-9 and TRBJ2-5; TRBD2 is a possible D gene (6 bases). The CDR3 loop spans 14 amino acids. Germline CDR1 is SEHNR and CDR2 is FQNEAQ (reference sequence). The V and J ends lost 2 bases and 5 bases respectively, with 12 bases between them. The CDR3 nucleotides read TGTGCCAGCAGCTTAAATGCGGGGTGGGAGACCCAGTACTTC. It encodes CASSLNAGWETQYF.

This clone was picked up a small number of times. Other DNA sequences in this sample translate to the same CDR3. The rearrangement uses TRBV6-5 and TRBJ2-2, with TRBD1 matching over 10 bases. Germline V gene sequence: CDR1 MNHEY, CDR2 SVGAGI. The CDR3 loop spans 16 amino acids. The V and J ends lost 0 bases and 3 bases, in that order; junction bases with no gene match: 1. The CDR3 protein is CASSYSGTGDTGELFF. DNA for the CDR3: TGTGCCAGCAGTTACTCTGGGACAGGGGACACCGGGGAGCTGTTTTTT.

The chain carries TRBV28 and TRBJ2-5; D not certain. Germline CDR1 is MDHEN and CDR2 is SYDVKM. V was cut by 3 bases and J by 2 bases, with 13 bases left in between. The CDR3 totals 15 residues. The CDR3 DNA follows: TGTGCCAGCAGTTTGTCAGGTCTGAAGCAAGAGACCCAGTACTTC. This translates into CASSLSGLKQETQYF.

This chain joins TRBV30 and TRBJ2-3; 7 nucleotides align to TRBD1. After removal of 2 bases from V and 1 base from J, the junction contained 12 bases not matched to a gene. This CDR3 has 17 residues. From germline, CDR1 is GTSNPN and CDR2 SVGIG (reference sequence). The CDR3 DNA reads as TGTGCCTGGAGTCAAGGGGGCGCAGGAAGGGGCACAGATACGCAGTATTTT. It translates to CAWSQGGAGRGTDTQYF. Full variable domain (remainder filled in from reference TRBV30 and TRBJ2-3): SQTIHQWPATLVQPVGSPLSLECTVEGTSNPNLYWYRQAAGRGLQLLFYSVGIGQISSEVPQNLSASRPQDRQFILSSKKLLLSDSGFYLCAWSQGGAGRGTDTQYFGPGTRLTVL.

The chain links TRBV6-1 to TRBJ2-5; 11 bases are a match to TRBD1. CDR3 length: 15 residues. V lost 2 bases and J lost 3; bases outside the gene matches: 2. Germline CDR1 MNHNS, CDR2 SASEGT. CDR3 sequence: CASSEWGQGEETQYF. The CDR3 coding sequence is TGTGCCAGCAGTGAATGGGGACAGGGGGAAGAGACCCAGTACTTC.